The 17 T cell receptor beta chains given below trace back to one sample, sequenced in a study of technical replicates of blood from a few donors. Assay used: immunoSEQ multiplex PCR; TCRdb lists only in-frame clones, some missing. The sample yields over 65,000 clones, nearly 95% seen once. Input material: T cells isolated from PBMCs. These TCRs come from a human donor in good health.

The V and J genes are TRBV27 and TRBJ1-1; unclear D gene. The CDR3 covers 13 residues. Germline V gene sequence: CDR1 MNHEY, CDR2 SMNVEV (reference sequence). V was cut by 5 bases and J by 1 base, with 8 bases left in between. CDR3 nucleotides: TGTGCCAGCAGTCCGGAGTGGAACACTGAAGCTTTCTTT. It translates to CASSPEWNTEAFF.

This chain connects TRBV30 to TRBJ1-5, with TRBD1 matching over 7 bases. Germline trimming cut 5 bases from V and 3 bases from J; bases unmatched to any gene: 7. Germline assignment: CDR1 GTSNPN and CDR2 SVGIG (reference sequence). CDR3 length: 14 residues. The CDR3: CAWDSTGVNQPQHF. The CDR3 DNA sequence: TGTGCCTGGGATTCCACAGGGGTCAATCAGCCCCAGCATTTT.

The J gene is TRBJ2-3, the V gene TRBV18, with TRBD1 as a possible D gene (7 bases). V shed 0 bases and J shed 4 bases, with 14 bases lying between them. The CDR3 loop spans 16 amino acids. Germline CDR1 is KGHSH and CDR2 is LQKENI. The CDR3 sequence: CASSPPSAGGSDTQYF. CDR3 in DNA: TGTGCCAGCTCACCACCTTCGGCAGGGGGGTCAGATACGCAGTATTTT.

This chain links TRBV6-5 with TRBJ1-5; tentative D call: TRBD1 (5 bases). Germline CDR1 and CDR2: MNHEY and SVGAGI. The CDR3 contains 13 residues. V dropped 6 bases and J dropped 11 bases, with 17 bases sitting between them. The DNA for the CDR3 is TGTGCCAGCAGCCCAGTTCGGGGGGAGGCCCAGCATTTT. Its translation is CASSPVRGEAQHF.

The chain has TRBV27 and TRBJ2-2; the match to TRBD1 covers 7 bases. The CDR3 has 15 amino acids. Per the germline V gene, CDR1 is MNHEY and CDR2 is SMNVEV (reference sequence). Trimming removed 6 bases from V and 2 bases from J; junction bases left unmatched: 6. CDR3 sequence: CASSLTGINTGELFF. The CDR3 coding sequence is TGTGCCAGCAGCCTGACAGGGATCAACACCGGGGAGCTGTTTTTT.

The V and J genes are TRBV7-9 and TRBJ2-5, with D unclear. The CDR3 consists of 11 residues. In germline, CDR1 is SEHNR, CDR2 FQNEAQ (reference sequence). With 4 bases removed from V and 2 bases from J, the gap between germline ends came to 2 bases. The CDR3 region has the DNA TGTGCCAGCAGCTCACAAGAGACCCAGTACTTC. Protein sequence: CASSSQETQYF.

This sequence joins TRBV5-1 and TRBJ2-3, with 10 bases lining up with TRBD1. The germline V gene encodes CDR1 SGHRS and CDR2 YFSETQ. CDR3 length: 16 residues. Trimming removed 0 bases from V and 6 bases from J; junction bases left unmatched: 7. The CDR3 is CASSLAGTGAGDTQYF. Written as DNA, the CDR3 is TGCGCCAGCAGCTTGGCCGGGACAGGGGCTGGGGATACGCAGTATTTT.

The chain couples TRBV19 to TRBJ1-3, with a possible D match to TRBD1 (6 bases). The ends were cut back, 10 bases at V and 0 bases at J, with 16 bases in the middle. The CDR3 extends over 15 amino acids. Looked up from germline, CDR1 is LNHDA and CDR2 is SQIVND (reference sequence). CDR3 sequence reads: CATSYGQLSGNTIYF. CDR3 sequence (DNA): TGTGCCACCTCCTATGGACAGCTCTCTGGAAACACCATATATTTT.

The chain links TRBV6-1 to TRBJ2-1; 9 bases align to TRBD1. J was trimmed by 9 bases and V by 3 bases; bases with no gene match: 6. The CDR3 runs to 14 residues. CDR1 is MNHNS, CDR2 SASEGT, per germline. CDR3 coding DNA: TGTGCCAGCAGTGACCTTGGACAGGGGAGTGAGCAGTTCTTC. Translated, it gives CASSDLGQGSEQFF.

V is TRBV20-1 and J is TRBJ2-7; D unclear. CDR3 size: 11 residues. V was shortened by 5 bases and J by 2 bases, with 7 bases between the two germline ends. Germline assignment: CDR1 DFQATT and CDR2 SNEGSKA (reference sequence). The chain's CDR3 is CSALAAYEQYF. The CDR3 DNA sequence: TGCAGTGCTCTGGCAGCCTACGAGCAGTACTTC.

This rearrangement joins TRBV2 to TRBJ2-2; no clear D. Trimming left V 6 bases short and J 3 bases short, with 2 bases between. This CDR3 is built from 11 residues. Per germline, CDR1 SNHLY and CDR2 FYNNEI. The CDR3 region has the DNA TGTGCCAGCAGCTACACCGGGGAGCTGTTTTTT. Protein sequence: CASSYTGELFF.

This chain uses TRBV28 with TRBJ1-5, with D perhaps matching TRBD1 (5 bases). The ends were cut back, 7 bases at V and 6 bases at J, with 10 bases in the middle. Germline V CDR1 and CDR2: MDHEN, SYDVKM. The CDR3 extends over 12 amino acids. CDR3 sequence (DNA): TGTGCCAGCACGCAGGGTTTTCAGCCCCAGCATTTT. Translated: CASTQGFQPQHF.

The chain links TRBV5-1 to TRBJ1-1, with 7 bases matching TRBD1. After removal of 4 bases from V and 1 base from J, the junction contained 4 bases not matched to a gene. The germline gives CDR1 SGHRS, CDR2 YFSETQ. This CDR3 spans 14 amino acids. The CDR3: CASSEGAGNTEAFF. The DNA for the CDR3 is TGCGCCAGCAGCGAGGGGGCCGGGAACACTGAAGCTTTCTTT.

This clone has just a few counts. The rearrangement uses TRBV7-8 and TRBJ1-1, with D hard to call. Trimming stripped 2 bases from V and 1 base from J, with 5 bases between. The length of the CDR3 is 13 residues. Germline V CDR1 and CDR2: SGHVS, FQNEAQ. The CDR3 nucleotides are TGTGCCAGCAGCTTACGGGGGAACACTGAAGCTTTCTTT. It encodes CASSLRGNTEAFF.

The chain joins TRBV2 to TRBJ2-6; D is undetermined. Germline V gene sequence: CDR1 SNHLY, CDR2 FYNNEI. Deletions cut 0 bases from V and 4 bases from J, with 4 bases between. The CDR3 extends over 14 amino acids. CDR3 DNA: TGTGCCAGCAGTGAAGCGCGAGGGGCCAACGTCCTGACTTTC. Encoded protein: CASSEARGANVLTF.

The chain has TRBV5-6 and TRBJ2-7; D may be TRBD1 (7 bases). Trimming shortened V by 0 bases and J by 4 bases, and 11 bases separated the two germline ends. The germline V gene has CDR1 SGHDT and CDR2 YYEEEE. The CDR3 has 14 residues. The CDR3 loop reads CASSLDRGGYEQYF. CDR3 nucleotide sequence: TGTGCCAGCAGCTTGGACAGGGGAGGATACGAGCAGTACTTC.

The V call is TRBV28, the J call TRBJ1-2; D is unclear. The CDR3 is made up of 13 amino acids. CDR1 and CDR2 from the germline V gene are MDHEN and SYDVKM. Deletions cut 6 bases from V and 0 bases from J, with 8 bases between. Here the CDR3 DNA reads TGTGCCAGCAGGTCGGGGACTAACTATGGCTACACCTTC. It translates to CASRSGTNYGYTF.